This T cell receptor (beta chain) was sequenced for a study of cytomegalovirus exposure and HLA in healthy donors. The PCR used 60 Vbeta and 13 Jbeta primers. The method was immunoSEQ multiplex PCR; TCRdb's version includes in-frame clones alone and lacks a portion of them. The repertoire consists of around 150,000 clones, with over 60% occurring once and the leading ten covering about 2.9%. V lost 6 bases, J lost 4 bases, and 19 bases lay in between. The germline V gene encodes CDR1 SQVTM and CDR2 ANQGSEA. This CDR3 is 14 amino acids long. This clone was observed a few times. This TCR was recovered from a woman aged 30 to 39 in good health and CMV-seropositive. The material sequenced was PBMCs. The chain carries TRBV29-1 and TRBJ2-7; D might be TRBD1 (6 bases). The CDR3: CSVKQGTVGYEQYF. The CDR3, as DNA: TGCAGCGTAAAACAGGGTACAGTCGGTTACGAGCAGTACTTC.